This T cell receptor beta chain was observed in a study of T cells after yellow fever vaccination. Trimming took 4 bases from V and 0 from J; bases not matched to a gene: 6. Germline assignment: CDR1 MNHNY and CDR2 SVGAGI (reference sequence). The CDR3 has 16 amino acids. One entry per CDR3 protein results from TCRdb running MiXCR on the 5' RACE reads. The repertoire consists of approximately 58,000 distinct CDR3 sequences, with approximately 6% occurring once and the leading ten covering 25% to 40%. This clonotype was seen ten or more times. Here the sequenced sample was PBMCs, either bulk or a sorted T-cell subset (CD4+, CD8+, memory, or dextramer-sorted; not recorded which), taken on the day of the yellow fever booster vaccination. The origin of this receptor is a man younger than 35 who received the YFV17D yellow fever vaccine. The chain recombines TRBV6-6 with TRBJ2-3; TRBD2 agrees at 8 bases. CDR3 sequence: CASSFIAGTSTDTQYF. The CDR3 nucleotides are TGTGCCAGCAGTTTCATAGCGGGAACTAGCACAGATACGCAGTATTTT.